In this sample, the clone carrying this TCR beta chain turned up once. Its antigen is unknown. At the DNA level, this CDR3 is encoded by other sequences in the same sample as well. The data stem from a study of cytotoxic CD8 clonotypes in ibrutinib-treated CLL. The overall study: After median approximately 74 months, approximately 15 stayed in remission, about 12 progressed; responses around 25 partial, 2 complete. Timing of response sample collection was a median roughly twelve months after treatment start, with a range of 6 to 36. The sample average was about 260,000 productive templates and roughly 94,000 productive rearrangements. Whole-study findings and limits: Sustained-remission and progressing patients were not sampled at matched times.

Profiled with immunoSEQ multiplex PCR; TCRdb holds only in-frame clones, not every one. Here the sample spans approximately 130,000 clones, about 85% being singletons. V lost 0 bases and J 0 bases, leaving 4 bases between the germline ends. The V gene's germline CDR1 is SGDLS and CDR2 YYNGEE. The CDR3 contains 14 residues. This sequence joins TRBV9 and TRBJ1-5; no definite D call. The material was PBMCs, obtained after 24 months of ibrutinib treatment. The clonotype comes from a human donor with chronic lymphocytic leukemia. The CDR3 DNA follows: TGTGCCAGCAGCGTAGACGATAGCAATCAGCCCCAGCATTTT. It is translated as CASSVDDSNQPQHF.